Shown below are 17 T cell receptor beta chains from a single sample sequenced in a study of cytomegalovirus exposure and HLA in healthy donors. The PCR employed 60 Vbeta primers together with 13 Jbeta primers. Here immunoSEQ multiplex PCR was the method, and the copy in TCRdb shows in-frame clones only, minus some. The table includes 75,000 to 80,000 clones, roughly 70% detected once. What was sequenced was PBMCs. Receptor source: a man aged 60 to 75 in good health and CMV-seropositive.

This chain uses TRBV10-3 with TRBJ2-2; perhaps TRBD1 as D (6 bases). Trimming pared 0 bases from V and 6 bases from J, leaving 17 bases between. From germline, CDR1 is ENHRY and CDR2 SYGVKD. CDR3 size: 17 residues. CDR3 protein: CAISESRGKAVSGELFF. The DNA for the CDR3 is TGTGCCATCAGTGAGTCCAGGGGTAAGGCCGTTTCCGGGGAGCTGTTTTTT.

J is TRBJ1-2 and V is TRBV30; the D gene is possibly TRBD1 (5 bases). This CDR3 is built from 13 residues. V was trimmed by 4 bases and J by 3 bases, leaving 12 bases between them. Germline V lookup: CDR1 GTSNPN, CDR2 SVGIG (reference sequence). The DNA for the CDR3 is TGTGCCTGGAAAAGGGGACTGGACTATGGCTACACCTTC. This sequence encodes CAWKRGLDYGYTF.

The rearrangement uses TRBV7-2 and TRBJ1-2; TRBD1 might be the D (5 bases). This CDR3 spans 12 amino acids. V was shortened by 5 bases and J by 7 bases, with 11 bases between the two germline ends. Per germline, CDR1 SGHTA and CDR2 FQGNSA. The CDR3 spells CASSPGIGGYTF. The CDR3 DNA reads TGTGCCAGCAGCCCAGGGATAGGTGGCTACACCTTC.

This sequence joins TRBV5-6 and TRBJ2-3, with 7 bases identical to TRBD1. This CDR3 is built from 17 residues. Trimming removed 2 bases from V and 2 bases from J; junction bases left unmatched: 11. From germline, CDR1 is SGHDT and CDR2 YYEEEE. CDR3 sequence reads: CASSFVSPDRDTDTQYF. The CDR3 nucleotides read TGTGCCAGCAGCTTTGTAAGTCCCGACAGGGACACAGATACGCAGTATTTT.

This sequence joins TRBV4-1 and TRBJ1-4; a possible D gene is TRBD1 (6 bases). CDR3 length: 17 residues. CDR1 is MGHRA, CDR2 YSYEKL, per germline. The ends were cut back, 0 bases at V and 0 bases at J, with 11 bases in the middle. The CDR3 coding sequence is TGCGCCAGCAGCCAAGAAGGACAGAGAACAACTAATGAAAAACTGTTTTTT. Amino acid sequence: CASSQEGQRTTNEKLFF.

The J gene is TRBJ1-4, the V gene TRBV7-9; TRBD1 matches at 8 bases. Looked up from germline, CDR1 is SEHNR and CDR2 is FQNEAQ (reference sequence). This CDR3 contains 16 residues. J was trimmed by 8 bases and V by 5 bases; bases with no gene match: 13. CDR3 sequence reads: CASSLTSGQGGEKLFF. In DNA form, the CDR3 reads TGTGCCAGCAGCCTCACGAGTGGACAGGGAGGGGAAAAACTGTTTTTT.

The gene calls are TRBV12-5 and TRBJ2-3, with 9 bases identical to TRBD1. Germline loops: CDR1 LGHNT, CDR2 FRNRAP. The CDR3 runs to 16 residues. Germline trimming cut 3 bases from V and 8 bases from J; bases unmatched to any gene: 12. CDR3 nucleotide sequence: TGTGCTAGTGGTTTTCAAGGGACAGGGTTCACGGGTACGCAGTATTTT. Translated: CASGFQGTGFTGTQYF. Based on the CDR3 plus reference TRBV12-5 and TRBJ2-3, the full variable domain is DARVTQTPRHKVTEMGQEVTMRCQPILGHNTVFWYRQTMMQGLELLAYFRNRAPLDDSGMPKDRFSAEMPDATLATLKIQPSEPRDSAVYFCASGFQGTGFTGTQYFGPGTRLTVL.

V and J are TRBV2 and TRBJ2-7; tentatively, D is TRBD1 (5 bases). The germline V and J ends were trimmed by 10 bases and 4 bases, with 17 bases remaining between them. CDR1 and CDR2 (germline): SNHLY, FYNNEI. CDR3 length: 13 residues. CDR3 in amino acids: CATQGSGSYEQYF. CDR3 nucleotide sequence: TGTGCCACCCAGGGAAGTGGTAGTTACGAGCAGTACTTC.

V is TRBV28 and J is TRBJ1-6, with TRBD1 matching 7 bases. The CDR3 covers 16 residues. J lost 2 bases, V lost 2 bases, and 3 bases had no gene match. Germline V lookup: CDR1 MDHEN, CDR2 SYDVKM. CDR3 DNA: TGTGCCAGCAGTTTAGAGGGGGCGGCCTATAATTCACCCCTCCACTTT. Its protein is CASSLEGAAYNSPLHF.

The rearrangement uses TRBV28 and TRBJ2-7; 9 bases map to TRBD2. J was trimmed by 7 bases and V by 4 bases; bases with no gene match: 11. CDR3 size: 15 residues. CDR1 and CDR2 (germline): MDHEN, SYDVKM. CDR3 sequence: CASSSPGAGGREQYF. The CDR3 nucleotides read TGTGCCAGCAGTTCCCCGGGAGCGGGAGGTCGGGAGCAGTACTTC. Drawing the rest from reference TRBV28 and TRBJ2-7, the complete variable domain is DVKVTQSSRYLVKRTGEKVFLECVQDMDHENMFWYRQDPGLGLRLIYFSYDVKMKEKGDIPEGYSVSREKKERFSLILESASTNQTSMYLCASSSPGAGGREQYFGPGTRLTVT.

This clone was detected only a few times. The chain links TRBV28 to TRBJ1-5, with TRBD1 matching over 9 bases. The germline CDR1 and CDR2 sequences are MDHEN and SYDVKM. The V and J ends lost 9 bases and 4 bases, in that order; junction bases with no gene match: 10. The CDR3 sequence is 15 residues long. The CDR3 region is CASRQGDRENQPQHF. For the CDR3, the DNA is TGTGCCAGTCGACAGGGGGACAGAGAAAATCAGCCCCAGCATTTT.

This clone appeared a few times. The J gene is TRBJ1-5, the V gene TRBV6-1; the D gene is possibly TRBD1 (5 bases). Per the germline V gene, CDR1 is MNHNS and CDR2 is SASEGT. V lost 8 bases and J 3 bases, leaving 11 bases between the germline ends. This CDR3 comprises 13 residues. The CDR3 sequence: CASRLTDNQPQHF. In DNA, the CDR3 is TGTGCCAGCCGCCTGACAGACAATCAGCCCCAGCATTTT.

The V call is TRBV6-6, the J call TRBJ1-1; D is uncertain. There are 13 residues in the CDR3. With 6 bases removed from V and 1 base from J, the gap between germline ends came to 9 bases. From germline, CDR1 is MNHNY and CDR2 SVGAGI (reference sequence). DNA of the CDR3: TGTGCCAGCAGCGGGAGACAGAACACTGAAGCTTTCTTT. Its protein is CASSGRQNTEAFF.

The chain is built from TRBV4-2 and TRBJ2-1; the D gene is possibly TRBD1 (7 bases). Germline V gene sequence: CDR1 LGHNA, CDR2 YNFKEQ. With 4 bases removed from V and 3 bases from J, the gap between germline ends came to 13 bases. This CDR3 region has 15 residues. The CDR3 nucleotides read TGTGCCAGCAGCCCACGGGGGACAGACTACAATGAGCAGTTCTTC. It yields the protein CASSPRGTDYNEQFF.

This clone appeared a few times. The gene calls are TRBV27 and TRBJ1-4; 7 nucleotides line up with TRBD1. Germline values: CDR1 MNHEY, CDR2 SMNVEV (reference sequence). There are 14 residues in the CDR3. V dropped 6 bases and J dropped 3; count of bases not matched to a gene: 4. CDR3 nucleotides: TGTGCCAGCAGCCGACAGGGTTCTAATGAAAAACTGTTTTTT. This translates into CASSRQGSNEKLFF.

The chain couples TRBV27 to TRBJ1-4; possible D gene TRBD1, 5 bases. V lost 8 bases to trimming and J lost 0 bases, with 10 bases between them. The CDR3 has 14 amino acids. Germline V gene lookup returns CDR1 MNHEY and CDR2 SMNVEV (reference sequence). The CDR3 DNA is TGTGCCAGCGGGGCTTCTGCAACTAATGAAAAACTGTTTTTT. Its translation: CASGASATNEKLFF. The complete variable domain, with remaining parts taken from reference TRBV27 and TRBJ1-4, reads EAQVTQNPRYLITVTGKKLTVTCSQNMNHEYMSWYRQDPGLGLRQIYYSMNVEVTDKGDVPEGYKVSRKEKRNFPLILESPSPNQTSLYFCASGASATNEKLFFGSGTQLSVL.

The V call is TRBV9, the J call TRBJ2-1; perhaps TRBD1 as D (6 bases). This CDR3 comprises 12 residues. Germline V gene lookup returns CDR1 SGDLS and CDR2 YYNGEE. With 4 bases removed from V and 8 bases from J, the gap between germline ends came to 10 bases. The CDR3, as DNA: TGTGCCAGCAGCCCCGAGGGGGATGAGCAGTTCTTC. The encoded protein is CASSPEGDEQFF.